This T cell receptor beta chain was sequenced in a study of CD8 T cells in ankylosing spondylitis. Whole-study results and caveats: Peripheral blood samples showed relatively rare disease-linked clones, and these clones were CD8+. Prior literature has documented some motif variants in synovial fluid and blood from reactive arthritis.

Each CDR3 protein gets one entry after TCRdb re-called the 5' RACE reads with MiXCR. The sample holds 250,000 to 350,000 distinct CDR3 sequences, 15% to 25% seen once. Germline CDR1 is SGHRS and CDR2 is YFSETQ. The CDR3 covers 17 residues. V lost 4 bases, J lost 0 bases, and 17 bases lay in between. This clonotype was detected only a few times. Its specificity is not known. The clonotype comes from a male donor with ankylosing spondylitis or in good health (not recorded which). The rearrangement links TRBV5-1 to TRBJ2-4, with D hard to call. The source material was blood, either unsorted or a sorted T cell fraction (not recorded which). The CDR3 here is CASSRETRLPAKNIQYF. In DNA, the CDR3 is TGCGCCAGCAGCCGTGAGACGAGGCTGCCAGCCAAAAACATTCAGTACTTC.